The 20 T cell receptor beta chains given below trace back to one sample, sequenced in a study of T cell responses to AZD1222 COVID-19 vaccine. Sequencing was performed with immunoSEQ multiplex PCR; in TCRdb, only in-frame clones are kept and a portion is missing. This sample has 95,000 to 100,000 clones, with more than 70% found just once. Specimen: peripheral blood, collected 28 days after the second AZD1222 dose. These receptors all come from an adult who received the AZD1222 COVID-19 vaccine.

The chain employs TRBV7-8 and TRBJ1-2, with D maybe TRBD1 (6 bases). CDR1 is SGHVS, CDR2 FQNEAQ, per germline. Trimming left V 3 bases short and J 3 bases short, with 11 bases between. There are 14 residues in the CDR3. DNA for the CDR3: TGTGCCAGCAGCTTTCGGGAGGGGGACTATGGCTACACCTTC. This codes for CASSFREGDYGYTF.

The DNA of the CDR3 is TGTGCCAGCAATCCTCAGGGGGGTTGGAACGAGCAGTACTTC. Residues: CASNPQGGWNEQYF. The rearrangement joins TRBV6-5 to TRBJ2-7; tentative D call: TRBD1 (7 bases). In germline, CDR1 is MNHEY, CDR2 SVGAGI. Between the trimmed V and J ends, which lost 7 bases and 5 bases, there was a span of 18 bases. The CDR3 is made up of 14 amino acids.

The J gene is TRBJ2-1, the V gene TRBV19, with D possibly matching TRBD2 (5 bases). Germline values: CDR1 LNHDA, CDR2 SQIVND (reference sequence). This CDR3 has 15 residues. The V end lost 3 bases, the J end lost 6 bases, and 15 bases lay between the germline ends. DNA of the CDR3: TGTGCCAGTAGTATCCGGGGTCGGGTTGCCAATGAGCAGTTCTTC. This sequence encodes CASSIRGRVANEQFF.

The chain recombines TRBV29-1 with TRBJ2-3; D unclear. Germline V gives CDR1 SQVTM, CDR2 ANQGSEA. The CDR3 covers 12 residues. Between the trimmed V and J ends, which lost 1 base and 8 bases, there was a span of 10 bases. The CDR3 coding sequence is TGCAGCGTTGAAGCCGCCCGAGGTACGCAGTATTTT. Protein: CSVEAARGTQYF.

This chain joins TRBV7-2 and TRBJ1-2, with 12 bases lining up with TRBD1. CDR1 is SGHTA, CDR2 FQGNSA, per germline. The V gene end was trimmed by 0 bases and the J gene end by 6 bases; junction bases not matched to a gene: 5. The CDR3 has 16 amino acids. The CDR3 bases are TGTGCCAGCAGCTTAGCGGGTGGGACAGGGGGCAATGGCTACACCTTC. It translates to CASSLAGGTGGNGYTF. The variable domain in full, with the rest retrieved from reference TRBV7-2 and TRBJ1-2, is GAGVSQSPSNKVTEKGKDVELRCDPISGHTALYWYRQSLGQGLEFLIYFQGNSAPDKSGLPSDRFSAERTGGSVSTLTIQRTQQEDSAVYLCASSLAGGTGGNGYTFGSGTRLTVV.

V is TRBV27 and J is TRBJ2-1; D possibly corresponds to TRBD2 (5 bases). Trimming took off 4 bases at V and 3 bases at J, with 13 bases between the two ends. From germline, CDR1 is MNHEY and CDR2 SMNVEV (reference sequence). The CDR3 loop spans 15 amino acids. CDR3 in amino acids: CASSSTPGSYNEQFF. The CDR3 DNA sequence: TGTGCCAGCAGTTCCACCCCGGGGAGCTACAATGAGCAGTTCTTC.

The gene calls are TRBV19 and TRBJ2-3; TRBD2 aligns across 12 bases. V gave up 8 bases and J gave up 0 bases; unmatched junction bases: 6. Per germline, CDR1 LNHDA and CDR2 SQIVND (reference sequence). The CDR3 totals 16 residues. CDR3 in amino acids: CASGRTSGVSTDTQYF. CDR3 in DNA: TGTGCCAGTGGAAGGACTAGCGGGGTTAGCACAGATACGCAGTATTTT. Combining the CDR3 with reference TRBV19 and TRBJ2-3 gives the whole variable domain DGGITQSPKYLFRKEGQNVTLSCEQNLNHDAMYWYRQDPGQGLRLIYYSQIVNDFQKGDIAEGYSVSREKKESFPLTVTSAQKNPTAFYLCASGRTSGVSTDTQYFGPGTRLTVL.

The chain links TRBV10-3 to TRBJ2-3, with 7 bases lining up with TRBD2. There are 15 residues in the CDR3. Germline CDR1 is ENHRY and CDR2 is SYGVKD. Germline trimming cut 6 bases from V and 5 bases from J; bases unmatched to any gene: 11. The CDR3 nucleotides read TGTGCCATCAGCCCTTCGGGTGGACTAGGAGATACGCAGTATTTT. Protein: CAISPSGGLGDTQYF.

The DNA for the CDR3 is TGTGCCAGCAGCTGGAGGGCTAGCGGGATAAATGAGCAGTTCTTC. Its translation: CASSWRASGINEQFF. The chain has TRBV11-3 and TRBJ2-1; TRBD2 matches 9 bases. Germline CDR1 reads SGHNT; CDR2 reads YENEEA. Trimming at V came to 4 bases and at J to 7 bases, leaving 8 bases not matched to a gene. This CDR3 has 15 amino acids.

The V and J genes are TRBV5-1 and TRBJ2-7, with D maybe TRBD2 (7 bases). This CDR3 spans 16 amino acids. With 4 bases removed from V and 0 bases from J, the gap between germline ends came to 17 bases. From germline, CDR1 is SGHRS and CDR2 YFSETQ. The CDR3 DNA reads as TGCGCCAGCAGCCCGGAGGGGGGGGCTTCCTCCTACGAGCAGTACTTC. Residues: CASSPEGGASSYEQYF. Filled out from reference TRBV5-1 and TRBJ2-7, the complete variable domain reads KAGVTQTPRYLIKTRGQQVTLSCSPISGHRSVSWYQQTPGQGLQFLFEYFSETQRNKGNFPGRFSGRQFSNSRSEMNVSTLELGDSALYLCASSPEGGASSYEQYFGPGTRLTVT.

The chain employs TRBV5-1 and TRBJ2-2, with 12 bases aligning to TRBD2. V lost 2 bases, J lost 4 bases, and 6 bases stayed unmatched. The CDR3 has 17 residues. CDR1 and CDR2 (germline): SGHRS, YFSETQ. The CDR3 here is CASSLLAGGTSTGELFF. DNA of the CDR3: TGCGCCAGCAGCTTACTAGCGGGAGGCACCAGCACCGGGGAGCTGTTTTTT.

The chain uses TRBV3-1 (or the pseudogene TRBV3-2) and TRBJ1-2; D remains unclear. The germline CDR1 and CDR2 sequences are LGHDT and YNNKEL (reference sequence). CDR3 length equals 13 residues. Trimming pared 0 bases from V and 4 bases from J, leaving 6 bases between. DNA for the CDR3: TGTGCCAGCAGCCAAGATGGACTCTATGGCTACACCTTC. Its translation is CASSQDGLYGYTF.

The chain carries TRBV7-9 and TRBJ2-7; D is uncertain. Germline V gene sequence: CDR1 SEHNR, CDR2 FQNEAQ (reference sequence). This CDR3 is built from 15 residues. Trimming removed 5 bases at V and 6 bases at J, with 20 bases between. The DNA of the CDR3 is TGTGCCAGCAGCGTGGGGTCCCGCACGTACCGCGAGCAGTACTTC. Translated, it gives CASSVGSRTYREQYF.

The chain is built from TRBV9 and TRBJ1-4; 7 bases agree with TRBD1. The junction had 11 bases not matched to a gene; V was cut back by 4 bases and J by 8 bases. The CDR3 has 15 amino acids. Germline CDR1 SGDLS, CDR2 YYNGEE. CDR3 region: CASSSHQGGEEKLFF. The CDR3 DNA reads TGTGCCAGCAGCTCCCATCAGGGGGGGGAAGAAAAACTGTTTTTT.

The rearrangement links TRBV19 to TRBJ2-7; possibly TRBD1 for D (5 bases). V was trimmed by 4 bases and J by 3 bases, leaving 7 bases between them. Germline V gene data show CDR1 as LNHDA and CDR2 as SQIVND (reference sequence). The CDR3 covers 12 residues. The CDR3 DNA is TGTGCCAGTAGTAAAGACAGCTACGAGCAGTACTTC. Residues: CASSKDSYEQYF.

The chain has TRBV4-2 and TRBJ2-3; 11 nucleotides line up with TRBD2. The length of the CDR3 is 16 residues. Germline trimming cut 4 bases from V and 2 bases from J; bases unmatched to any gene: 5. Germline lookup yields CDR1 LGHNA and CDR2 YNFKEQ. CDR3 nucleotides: TGTGCCAGCAGCCCGCGACTAGCGGGGTACACAGATACGCAGTATTTT. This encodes CASSPRLAGYTDTQYF.

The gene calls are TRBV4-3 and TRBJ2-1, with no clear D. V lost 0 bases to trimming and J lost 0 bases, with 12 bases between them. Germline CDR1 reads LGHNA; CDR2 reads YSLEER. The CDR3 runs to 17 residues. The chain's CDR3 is CASSQDLTSASYNEQFF. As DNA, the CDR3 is TGCGCCAGCAGCCAAGATCTTACGAGCGCCTCCTACAATGAGCAGTTCTTC.

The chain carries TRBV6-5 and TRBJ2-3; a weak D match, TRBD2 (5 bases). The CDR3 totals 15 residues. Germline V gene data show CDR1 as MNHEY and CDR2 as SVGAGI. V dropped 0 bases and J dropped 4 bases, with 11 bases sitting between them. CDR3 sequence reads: CASSYSGEKADTQYF. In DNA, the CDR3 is TGTGCCAGCAGTTACTCGGGAGAGAAAGCAGATACGCAGTATTTT.

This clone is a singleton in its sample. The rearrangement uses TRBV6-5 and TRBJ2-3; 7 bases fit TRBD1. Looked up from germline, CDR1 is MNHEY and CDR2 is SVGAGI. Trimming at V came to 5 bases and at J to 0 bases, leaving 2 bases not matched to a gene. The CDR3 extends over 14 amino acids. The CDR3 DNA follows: TGTGCCAGCAGTACAGGGGTCAGCACAGATACGCAGTATTTT. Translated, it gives CASSTGVSTDTQYF.

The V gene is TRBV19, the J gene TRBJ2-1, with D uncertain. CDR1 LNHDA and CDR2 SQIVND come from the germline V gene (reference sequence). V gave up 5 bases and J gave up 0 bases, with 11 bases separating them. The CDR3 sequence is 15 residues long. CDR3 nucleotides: TGTGCCAGTAGTCAGGTCCCGAGCTCCTACAATGAGCAGTTCTTC. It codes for CASSQVPSSYNEQFF.